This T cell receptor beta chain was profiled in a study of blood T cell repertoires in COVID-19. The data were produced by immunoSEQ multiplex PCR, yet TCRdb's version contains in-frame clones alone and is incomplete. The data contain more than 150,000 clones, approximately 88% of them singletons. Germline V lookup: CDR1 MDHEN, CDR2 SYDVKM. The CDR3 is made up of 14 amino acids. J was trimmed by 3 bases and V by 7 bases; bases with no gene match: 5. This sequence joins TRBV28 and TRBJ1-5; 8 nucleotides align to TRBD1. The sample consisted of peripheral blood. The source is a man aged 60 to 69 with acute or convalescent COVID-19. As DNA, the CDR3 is TGTGCCAGCACTCCGGGACAGGCCAATCAGCCCCAGCATTTT. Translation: CASTPGQANQPQHF.